Below, 29 T cell receptor beta chains from the same sample are listed, as sequenced in a study of CD8+CD57+ T cells in acquired aplastic anemia. TCR beta VDJ and CDR3 profiling used genomic DNA as template. TCRdb reprocessed the reads via MiXCR and lists one record per CDR3 protein. In the table there are more than 150,000 distinct CDR3 sequences, about 64% of which are singletons. The sequenced material came from sorted CD4+, CD8+, or CD8+CD57+ T cells (not recorded which) from PBMCs. These receptors were obtained from a human donor with severe aplastic anemia or a healthy control (not recorded which).

This rearrangement joins TRBV20-1 to TRBJ1-1; D is unresolved. The V end was cut by 5 bases, the J end by 1 base, with 14 bases between. The CDR3 is 14 amino acids. CDR1 is DFQATT, CDR2 SNEGSKA, per germline (reference sequence). CDR3 DNA sequence: TGCAGTGCTTTCCAAGGACTTCCGAACACTGAAGCTTTCTTT. Residues: CSAFQGLPNTEAFF.

This clonotype was seen ten or more times. The chain uses TRBV4-3 and TRBJ1-2, with D perhaps matching TRBD1 (6 bases). The length of the CDR3 is 17 residues. Trimming took off 0 bases at V and 4 bases at J, with 18 bases between the two ends. Per germline, CDR1 LGHNA and CDR2 YSLEER. The CDR3 nucleotides read TGCGCCAGCAGCCAAGAGCCCGCCCCAGACAGGACCTATGGCTACACCTTC. Encoded protein: CASSQEPAPDRTYGYTF.

As DNA, the CDR3 is TGCAGTGCTAGAACCACGGGGTGGATCACTGAAGCTTTCTTT. Amino acid sequence: CSARTTGWITEAFF. The rearrangement links TRBV20-1 to TRBJ1-1; no definite D call. Trimming took 2 bases from V and 4 from J, leaving 14 bases between them. The CDR3 runs to 14 residues. Germline values: CDR1 DFQATT, CDR2 SNEGSKA (reference sequence).

The chain is built from TRBV5-1 and TRBJ1-6; 11 nucleotides agree with TRBD1. This CDR3 spans 15 amino acids. The junction had 4 bases not matched to a gene; V was cut back by 4 bases and J by 7 bases. Germline V gene lookup returns CDR1 SGHRS and CDR2 YFSETQ. The CDR3 reads CASSAGQGANSPLHF. Written as DNA, the CDR3 is TGCGCCAGCAGCGCAGGACAGGGGGCAAATTCACCCCTCCACTTT.

Comment on this clonotype: A read error is likely, as this CDR3 ends without the conserved phenylalanine or tryptophan. This chain uses TRBV30 with TRBJ1-1; the D is unclear. V gave up 0 bases and J gave up 3 bases, with 8 bases separating them. CDR1 GTSNPN and CDR2 SVGIG come from the germline V gene (reference sequence). The CDR3 is 13 amino acids. CDR3 DNA: TGTGCCTGGAGTGTAATCGGGGACACTGAAGCTTTCCTT. It yields the protein CAWSVIGDTEAFL.

This clonotype was recorded many times. The chain recombines TRBV19 with TRBJ1-5; D is perhaps TRBD1 (6 bases). This CDR3 is built from 15 residues. V lost 2 bases and J lost 4, with 12 bases in between. CDR1 is LNHDA, CDR2 SQIVND, per germline (reference sequence). The CDR3 region has the DNA TGTGCCAGTAGTATATCTGGGGGCGCAAATCAGCCCCAGCATTTT. Amino acid sequence: CASSISGGANQPQHF.

Worth noting for this clonotype: Here the CDR3 omits its conserved ending phenylalanine or tryptophan, so a read error is the likely source. V is TRBV7-6 and J is TRBJ2-5; a weak D match, TRBD1 (6 bases). The CDR3 covers 14 residues. CDR1 and CDR2 from the germline V gene are SGHVS and FNYEAQ. Trimming stripped 1 base from V and 6 bases from J, with 12 bases between. CDR3 sequence reads: CASSLVQGVQTQYI. The CDR3 nucleotides are TGTGCCAGCAGCTTAGTACAGGGCGTACAGACCCAGTACATC.

On this clonotype: The CDR3 does not end in the conserved phenylalanine or tryptophan, so this is likely a read error. The DNA is left out, because the CDR3 cannot be placed on it with certainty; the CDR3 is given as TCRdb lists it. The genes are TRBV9 and TRBJ1-1; the table gives TRBD1 as D, unverified against the DNA. Germline CDR1 is SGDLS and CDR2 is YYNGEE. The CDR3 totals 9 residues, both ends included. The chain's CDR3 is CASSVGGGG.

The J gene is TRBJ1-2, the V gene TRBV7-9, with D possibly being TRBD1 (6 bases). Per the germline V gene, CDR1 is SEHNR and CDR2 is FQNEAQ (reference sequence). V lost 8 bases and J 3 bases, leaving 19 bases between the germline ends. This CDR3 contains 15 residues. CDR3 loop: CASGQGDGTYYGYTF. The CDR3, as DNA: TGTGCCAGCGGCCAAGGGGACGGGACATACTATGGCTACACCTTC.

The V and J genes are TRBV7-2 and TRBJ1-1, with D possibly matching TRBD1 (5 bases). CDR1 is SGHTA and CDR2 is FQGNSA in the germline V gene. V shed 5 bases and J shed 5 bases, with 18 bases lying between them. This CDR3 is built from 15 residues. Written as DNA, the CDR3 is TGTGCCAGCAGCCCGGTGCCGGGGGGAGGTACTGAAGCTTTCTTT. Encoded protein: CASSPVPGGGTEAFF.

J is TRBJ2-1 and V is TRBV7-3; D remains unclear. The CDR3 runs to 15 residues. V lost 0 bases and J lost 5, with 11 bases in between. CDR1 and CDR2 from the germline V gene are SGHTA and FQGTGA. CDR3 nucleotides: TGTGCCAGCAGCTTAACGCACGCTAGTAACAATGAGCAGTTCTTC. This gives the protein CASSLTHASNNEQFF.

This chain connects TRBV29-1 to TRBJ2-5, with TRBD2 matching over 12 bases. Unmatched junction bases numbered 9, after V lost 6 bases and J lost 4 bases. There are 15 residues in the CDR3. The V gene's germline CDR1 is SQVTM and CDR2 ANQGSEA. In DNA form, the CDR3 reads TGCAGCGTCCACCTGACTAGCGGGGGCCCAGAGACCCAGTACTTC. This gives the protein CSVHLTSGGPETQYF.

CDR3 protein: CASSGLFYEQYF. The CDR3 DNA follows: TGTGCCAGCAGTGGATTATTCTACGAGCAGTACTTC. The chain joins TRBV2 to TRBJ2-7; D ambiguous. CDR1 SNHLY and CDR2 FYNNEI come from the germline V gene. Trimming removed 4 bases at V and 3 bases at J, with 7 bases between. This CDR3 contains 12 residues.

The V and J genes are TRBV7-2 and TRBJ1-6; possible D gene TRBD1, 6 bases. The germline gives CDR1 SGHTA, CDR2 FQGNSA. Trimming took 4 bases from V and 10 from J, leaving 17 bases between them. CDR3 length: 15 amino acids. CDR3 sequence (DNA): TGTGCCAGCAGCTCTCAGACAGGTCTGGACTCACCCCTCCACTTT. Amino acids: CASSSQTGLDSPLHF.

This clonotype came up many times. CDR3 residues: CASSDNPRPQHF. The CDR3 DNA reads as TGTGCCAGCAGTGACAACCCTCGGCCCCAGCATTTT. This chain joins TRBV6-1 and TRBJ1-5; D gene ambiguous. In germline, CDR1 is MNHNS, CDR2 SASEGT. The CDR3 runs to 12 residues. The V gene lost 3 bases and the J gene lost 9 bases, with 9 bases spanning the gap.

The genes are TRBV7-2 and TRBJ2-5; D call uncertain. Germline V gene lookup returns CDR1 SGHTA and CDR2 FQGNSA. Trimming cost V 3 bases and J 4 bases, with 9 bases left between them. CDR3 length equals 13 residues. The CDR3 loop is CASSFRRSETQYF. The CDR3 DNA is TGTGCCAGCAGCTTCAGACGTTCAGAGACCCAGTACTTC.

Only one count was recorded for this clonotype. The V gene is TRBV7-2, the J gene TRBJ1-2, with 12 nucleotides matching TRBD1. Trimming at V came to 4 bases and at J to 3 bases, leaving 0 bases not matched to a gene. The CDR3 covers 14 residues. CDR1 is SGHTA, CDR2 FQGNSA, per germline. The chain's CDR3 is CASSWDRGHYGYTF. The DNA for the CDR3 is TGTGCCAGCAGCTGGGACAGGGGGCACTATGGCTACACCTTC.

The CDR3 coding sequence is TGTGCCAGCAGCCCTACAGTGAATTCACCCCTCCACTTT. Its translation: CASSPTVNSPLHF. The chain couples TRBV7-3 to TRBJ1-6; D unresolved. Trimming took 5 bases from V and 7 from J, leaving 9 bases between them. The V gene's germline CDR1 is SGHTA and CDR2 FQGTGA. The CDR3 contains 13 residues.

J is TRBJ1-2 and V is TRBV5-1; D is perhaps TRBD1 (5 bases). This CDR3 contains 15 residues. CDR1 and CDR2 from the germline V gene are SGHRS and YFSETQ. The germline V and J ends were trimmed by 0 bases and 7 bases, with 16 bases remaining between them. CDR3 DNA: TGCGCCAGCAGCTTGGGTTTCGGGGACCTGAGTGGCTACACCTTC. Protein: CASSLGFGDLSGYTF.

The chain recombines TRBV20-1 with TRBJ2-7, with 7 bases aligning to TRBD2. The CDR3 totals 14 residues. Per the germline V gene, CDR1 is DFQATT and CDR2 is SNEGSKA (reference sequence). With 4 bases clipped from V and 2 bases from J, the junction kept 8 bases outside the gene matches. CDR3 nucleotides: TGCAGTGCTATTGCGGGAGACGGGACCTACGAGCAGTACTTC. Its translation is CSAIAGDGTYEQYF.

This clonotype was seen ten or more times. The chain joins TRBV10-1 to TRBJ1-2; D may be TRBD1 (5 bases). The CDR3 has 13 residues. With 5 bases removed from V and 5 bases from J, the gap between germline ends came to 12 bases. Germline V gene lookup returns CDR1 WNHNN and CDR2 SYGVQD (reference sequence). Here the CDR3 DNA reads TGCGCCAGCAGTCGAGGGGCTGGGTATGGCTACACCTTC. Its translation is CASSRGAGYGYTF.

This clonotype was counted once. The chain uses TRBV7-8 and TRBJ2-3, with a possible D match to TRBD2 (6 bases). CDR1 is SGHVS, CDR2 FQNEAQ, per germline. The CDR3 is 14 residues long. The ends were cut back, 5 bases at V and 2 bases at J, with 11 bases in the middle. For the CDR3, the DNA is TGTGCCAGCAGCGGGGGGACCCACACAGATACGCAGTATTTT. Translation: CASSGGTHTDTQYF. Based on the CDR3 plus reference TRBV7-8 and TRBJ2-3, the full variable domain is GAGVSQSPRYKVAKRGQDVALRCDPISGHVSLFWYQQALGQGPEFLTYFQNEAQLDKSGLPSDRFFAERPEGSVSTLKIQRTQQEDSAVYLCASSGGTHTDTQYFGPGTRLTVL.

In this sample, this clonotype turned up many times. The chain joins TRBV11-2 to TRBJ2-5; possibly TRBD2 for D (5 bases). Germline V gene data show CDR1 as SGHAT and CDR2 as FQNNGV. This CDR3 spans 15 amino acids. Trimming shortened V by 2 bases and J by 5 bases, and 15 bases separated the two germline ends. CDR3 sequence: CASSLWPLGGETQYF. The DNA of the CDR3 is TGTGCCAGCAGCTTATGGCCCCTCGGCGGGGAGACCCAGTACTTC.

This chain uses TRBV5-1 with TRBJ1-6; tentative D call: TRBD1 (6 bases). CDR1 and CDR2 from the germline V gene are SGHRS and YFSETQ. The CDR3 contains 16 residues. Trimming removed 3 bases from V and 8 bases from J, with 18 bases in between. CDR3 protein: CASSSGGGGRDSPLHF. The CDR3 DNA follows: TGCGCCAGCAGCTCCGGAGGGGGGGGGCGCGATTCACCCCTCCACTTT.

The rearrangement uses TRBV5-4 and TRBJ2-7, with D tentatively TRBD2 (6 bases). This CDR3 has 15 residues. The V end lost 4 bases, the J end lost 2 bases, and 16 bases lay between the germline ends. Germline V gives CDR1 SGHNT, CDR2 YYREEE (reference sequence). In nucleotides, the CDR3 is TGTGCCAGCAGCAAGCCCGGGGGAACTACCTACGAGCAGTACTTC. It encodes CASSKPGGTTYEQYF.

This clonotype was counted a few times. The V call is TRBV6-5, the J call TRBJ1-6; a weak D match, TRBD1 (5 bases). The V end lost 6 bases, the J end lost 7 bases, and 16 bases lay between the germline ends. The germline V gene encodes CDR1 MNHEY and CDR2 SVGAGI. The CDR3 is 15 amino acids. The CDR3 sequence: CASSPKPGPNSPLHF. DNA of the CDR3: TGTGCCAGCAGCCCGAAACCGGGACCGAATTCACCCCTCCACTTT.

With respect to this clonotype: A read error may produce the germline difference seen at one junction end. This sequence joins TRBV20-1 and TRBJ2-1; 10 bases map to TRBD2. Germline CDR1 DFQATT, CDR2 SNEGSKA (reference sequence). This CDR3 has 14 residues. In DNA, the CDR3 is TGCAATGCTGAAGGGACTAGCGAGAGCGATGAGCGGTTCTTC. It is translated as CNAEGTSESDERFF.

This clonotype was counted ten times or more. The chain is built from TRBV6-1 and TRBJ1-6; D gene unclear. This CDR3 spans 15 amino acids. The ends were cut back, 0 bases at V and 7 bases at J, with 10 bases in the middle. Per the germline V gene, CDR1 is MNHNS and CDR2 is SASEGT. This chain's CDR3 is CASSEASSENSPLHF. The DNA of the CDR3 is TGTGCCAGCAGTGAAGCCTCAAGCGAAAATTCACCCCTCCACTTT.

V gene TRBV7-2 combines with J gene TRBJ2-7; maybe TRBD1 (6 bases). Germline V CDR1 and CDR2: SGHTA, FQGNSA. The CDR3 covers 12 residues. V was pared by 5 bases and J by 5 bases, with 10 bases between. The CDR3 sequence: CASSPDRNEQYF. The CDR3, as DNA: TGTGCCAGCAGCCCTGACAGGAACGAGCAGTACTTC.